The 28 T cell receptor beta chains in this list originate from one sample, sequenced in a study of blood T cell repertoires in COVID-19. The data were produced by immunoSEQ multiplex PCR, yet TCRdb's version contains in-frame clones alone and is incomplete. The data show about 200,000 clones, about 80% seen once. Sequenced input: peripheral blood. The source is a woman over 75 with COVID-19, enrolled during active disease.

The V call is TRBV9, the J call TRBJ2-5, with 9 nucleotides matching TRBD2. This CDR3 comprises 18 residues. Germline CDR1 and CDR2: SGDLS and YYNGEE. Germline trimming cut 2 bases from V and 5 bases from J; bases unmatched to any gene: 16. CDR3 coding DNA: TGTGCCAGCAGCGTTGGAACTAGCGGGCTCTTGGGCGGGGAGACCCAGTACTTC. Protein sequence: CASSVGTSGLLGGETQYF.

CDR3 sequence: CASSREGGSNQPQHF. The CDR3 coding sequence is TGCGCCAGCAGCCGGGAGGGGGGTAGCAATCAGCCCCAGCATTTT. V and J are TRBV5-1 and TRBJ1-5, with D possibly being TRBD1 (6 bases). The CDR3 extends over 15 amino acids. The germline gives CDR1 SGHRS, CDR2 YFSETQ. V lost 4 bases to trimming and J lost 0 bases, with 11 bases between them.

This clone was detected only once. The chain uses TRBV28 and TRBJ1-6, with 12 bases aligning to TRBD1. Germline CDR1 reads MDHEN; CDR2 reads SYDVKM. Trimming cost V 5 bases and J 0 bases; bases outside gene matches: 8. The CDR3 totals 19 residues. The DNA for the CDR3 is TGTGCCAGCAGTCTACCGGGACAGGGGGCTATCTCCTATAATTCACCCCTCCACTTT. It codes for CASSLPGQGAISYNSPLHF.

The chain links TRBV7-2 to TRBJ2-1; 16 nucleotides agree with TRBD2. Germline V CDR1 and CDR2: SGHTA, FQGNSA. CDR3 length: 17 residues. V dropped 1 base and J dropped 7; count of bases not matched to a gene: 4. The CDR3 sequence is CASSLDLGLAGGNEQFF. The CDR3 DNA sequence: TGTGCCAGCAGCTTAGACTTGGGACTAGCGGGGGGGAATGAGCAGTTCTTC.

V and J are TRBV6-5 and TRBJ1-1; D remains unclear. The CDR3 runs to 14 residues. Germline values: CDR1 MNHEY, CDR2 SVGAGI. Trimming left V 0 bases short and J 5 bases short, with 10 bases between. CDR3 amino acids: CASSYSSGRTEAFF. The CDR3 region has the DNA TGTGCCAGCAGTTACTCGTCGGGAAGGACTGAAGCTTTCTTT.

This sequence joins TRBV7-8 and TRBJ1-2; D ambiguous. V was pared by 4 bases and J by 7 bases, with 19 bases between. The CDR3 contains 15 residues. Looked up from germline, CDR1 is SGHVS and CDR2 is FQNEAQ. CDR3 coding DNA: TGTGCCAGCAGCTCCGCGCCCCACGTCGAGAGTGGCTACACCTTC. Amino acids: CASSSAPHVESGYTF.

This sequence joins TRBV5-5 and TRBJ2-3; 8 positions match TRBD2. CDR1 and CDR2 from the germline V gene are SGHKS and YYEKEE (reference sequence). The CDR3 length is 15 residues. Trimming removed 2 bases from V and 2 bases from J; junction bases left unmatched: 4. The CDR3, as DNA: TGTGCCAGCAGCTTACAACTAGCGGCCACAGATACGCAGTATTTT. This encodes CASSLQLAATDTQYF.

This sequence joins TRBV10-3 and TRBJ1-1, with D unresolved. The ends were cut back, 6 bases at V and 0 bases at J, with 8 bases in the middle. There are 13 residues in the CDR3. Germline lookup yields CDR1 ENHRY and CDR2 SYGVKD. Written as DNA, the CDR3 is TGTGCCATCAGAGGAGGGTTGAACACTGAAGCTTTCTTT. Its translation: CAIRGGLNTEAFF.

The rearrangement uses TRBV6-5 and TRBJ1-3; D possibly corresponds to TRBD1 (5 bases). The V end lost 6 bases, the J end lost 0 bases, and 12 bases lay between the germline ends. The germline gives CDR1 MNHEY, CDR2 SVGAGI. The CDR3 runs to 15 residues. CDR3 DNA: TGTGCCAGCAGCAATCAGGGAAACTCTGGAAACACCATATATTTT. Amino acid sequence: CASSNQGNSGNTIYF.

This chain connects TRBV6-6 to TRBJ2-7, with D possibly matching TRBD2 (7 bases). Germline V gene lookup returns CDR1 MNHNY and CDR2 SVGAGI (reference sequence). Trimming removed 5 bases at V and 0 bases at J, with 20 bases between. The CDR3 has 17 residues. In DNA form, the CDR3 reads TGTGCCAGCAGTCTGAATGCGGCGGGGGCCGTCTCCTACGAGCAGTACTTC. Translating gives CASSLNAAGAVSYEQYF.

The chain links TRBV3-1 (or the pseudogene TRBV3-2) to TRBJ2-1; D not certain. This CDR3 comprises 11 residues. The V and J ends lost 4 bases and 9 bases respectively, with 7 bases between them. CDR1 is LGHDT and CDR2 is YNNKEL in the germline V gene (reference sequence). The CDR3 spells CASSLTGEQFF. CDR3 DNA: TGTGCCAGCAGCCTTACTGGTGAGCAGTTCTTC.

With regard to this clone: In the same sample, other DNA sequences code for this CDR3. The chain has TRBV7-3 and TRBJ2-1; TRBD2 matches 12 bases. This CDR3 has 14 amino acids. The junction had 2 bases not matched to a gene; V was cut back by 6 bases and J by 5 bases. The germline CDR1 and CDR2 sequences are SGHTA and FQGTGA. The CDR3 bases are TGTGCCAGCAGTCGGACTAGCGGGGACAATGAGCAGTTCTTC. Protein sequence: CASSRTSGDNEQFF.

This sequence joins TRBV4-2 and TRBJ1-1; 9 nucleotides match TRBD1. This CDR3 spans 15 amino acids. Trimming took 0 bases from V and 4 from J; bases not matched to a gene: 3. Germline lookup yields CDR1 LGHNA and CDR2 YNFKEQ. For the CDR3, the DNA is TGTGCCAGCAGCCAAGAAATACAGGGGGCCACTGAAGCTTTCTTT. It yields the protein CASSQEIQGATEAFF.

The CDR3 DNA follows: TGTGCCAGCAGTATAGGGGGAAACACTGAAGCTTTCTTT. Protein sequence: CASSIGGNTEAFF. The chain recombines TRBV2 with TRBJ1-1, with a tentative D call TRBD1 (6 bases). V lost 5 bases, J lost 2 bases, and 9 bases lay in between. CDR1 is SNHLY and CDR2 is FYNNEI in the germline V gene. The CDR3 has 13 residues.

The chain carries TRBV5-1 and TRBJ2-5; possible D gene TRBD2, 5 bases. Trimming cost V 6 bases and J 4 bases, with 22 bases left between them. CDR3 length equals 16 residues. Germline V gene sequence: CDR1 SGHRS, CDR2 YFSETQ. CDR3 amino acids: CASTFWSGFEGETQYF. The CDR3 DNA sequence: TGCGCCAGCACCTTCTGGAGCGGATTCGAAGGAGAGACCCAGTACTTC.

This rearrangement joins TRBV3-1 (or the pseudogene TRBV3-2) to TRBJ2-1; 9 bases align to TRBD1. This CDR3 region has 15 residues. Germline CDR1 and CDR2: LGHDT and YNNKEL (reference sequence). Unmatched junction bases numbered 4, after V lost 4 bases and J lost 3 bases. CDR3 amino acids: CASSLLDRGYNEQFF. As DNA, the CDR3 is TGTGCCAGCAGCCTTTTGGACAGGGGCTACAATGAGCAGTTCTTC.

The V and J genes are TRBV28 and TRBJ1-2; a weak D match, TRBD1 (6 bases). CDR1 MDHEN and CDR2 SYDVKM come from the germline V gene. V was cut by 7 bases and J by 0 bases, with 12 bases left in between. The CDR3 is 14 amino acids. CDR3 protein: CASKGGLANYGYTF. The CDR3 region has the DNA TGTGCCAGCAAGGGGGGGTTAGCTAACTATGGCTACACCTTC.

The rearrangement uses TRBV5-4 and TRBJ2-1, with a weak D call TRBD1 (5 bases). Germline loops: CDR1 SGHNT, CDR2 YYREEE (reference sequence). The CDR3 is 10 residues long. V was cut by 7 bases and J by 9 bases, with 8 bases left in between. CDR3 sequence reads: CASGQGEQFF. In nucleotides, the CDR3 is TGTGCCAGCGGGCAGGGTGAGCAGTTCTTC.

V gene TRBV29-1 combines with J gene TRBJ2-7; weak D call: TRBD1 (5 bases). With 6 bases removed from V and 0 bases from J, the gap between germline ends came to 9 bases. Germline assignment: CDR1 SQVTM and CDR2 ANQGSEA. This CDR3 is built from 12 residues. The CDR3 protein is CSVKTVSYEQYF. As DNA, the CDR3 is TGCAGCGTCAAGACAGTCTCCTACGAGCAGTACTTC.

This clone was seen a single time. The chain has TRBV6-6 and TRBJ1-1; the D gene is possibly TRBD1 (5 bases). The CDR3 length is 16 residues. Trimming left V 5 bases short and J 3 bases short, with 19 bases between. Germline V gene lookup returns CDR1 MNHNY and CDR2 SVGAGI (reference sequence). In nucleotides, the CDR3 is TGTGCCAGCAGTGGAAGGAGAGTATCGACAGACACTGAAGCTTTCTTT. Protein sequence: CASSGRRVSTDTEAFF.

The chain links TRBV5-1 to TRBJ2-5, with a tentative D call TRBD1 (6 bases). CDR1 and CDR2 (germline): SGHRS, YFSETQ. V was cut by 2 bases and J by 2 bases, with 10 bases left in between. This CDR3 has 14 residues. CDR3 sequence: CASSFGQRQETQYF. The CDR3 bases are TGCGCCAGCAGCTTCGGACAGCGACAAGAGACCCAGTACTTC.

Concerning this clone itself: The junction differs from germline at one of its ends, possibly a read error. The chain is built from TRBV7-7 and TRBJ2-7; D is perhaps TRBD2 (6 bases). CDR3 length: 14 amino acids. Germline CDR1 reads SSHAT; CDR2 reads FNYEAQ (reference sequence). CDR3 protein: CASSTHRGSVEQYF. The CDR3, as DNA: TGTGCTAGCAGCACTCATCGGGGGTCAGTCGAGCAGTACTTC.

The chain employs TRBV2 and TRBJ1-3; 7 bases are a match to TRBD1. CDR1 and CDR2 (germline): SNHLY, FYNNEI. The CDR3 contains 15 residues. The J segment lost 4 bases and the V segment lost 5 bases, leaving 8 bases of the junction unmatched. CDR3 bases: TGTGCCAGCAGTCAACAGGGGACTAGGGGAAACACCATATATTTT. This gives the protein CASSQQGTRGNTIYF.

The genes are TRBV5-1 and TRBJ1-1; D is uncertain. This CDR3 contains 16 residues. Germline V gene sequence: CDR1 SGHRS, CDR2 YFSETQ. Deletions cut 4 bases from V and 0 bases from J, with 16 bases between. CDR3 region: CASSPSGDTMNTEAFF. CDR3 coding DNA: TGCGCCAGCAGCCCCTCCGGGGATACCATGAACACTGAAGCTTTCTTT. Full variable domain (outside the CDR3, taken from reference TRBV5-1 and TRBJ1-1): KAGVTQTPRYLIKTRGQQVTLSCSPISGHRSVSWYQQTPGQGLQFLFEYFSETQRNKGNFPGRFSGRQFSNSRSEMNVSTLELGDSALYLCASSPSGDTMNTEAFFGQGTRLTVV.

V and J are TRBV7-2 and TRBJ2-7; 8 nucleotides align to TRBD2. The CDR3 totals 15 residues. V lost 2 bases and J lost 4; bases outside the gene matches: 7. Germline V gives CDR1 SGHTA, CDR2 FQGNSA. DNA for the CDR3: TGTGCCAGCAGCTTATACGTAGCGGGGTTGTACGAGCAGTACTTC. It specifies CASSLYVAGLYEQYF.

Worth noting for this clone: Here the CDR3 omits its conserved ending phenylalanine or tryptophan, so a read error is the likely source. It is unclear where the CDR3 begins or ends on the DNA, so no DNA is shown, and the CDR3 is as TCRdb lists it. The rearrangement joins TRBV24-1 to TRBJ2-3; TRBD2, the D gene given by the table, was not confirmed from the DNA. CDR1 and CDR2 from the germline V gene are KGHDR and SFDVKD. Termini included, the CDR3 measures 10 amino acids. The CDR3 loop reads CATSDFEAAG.

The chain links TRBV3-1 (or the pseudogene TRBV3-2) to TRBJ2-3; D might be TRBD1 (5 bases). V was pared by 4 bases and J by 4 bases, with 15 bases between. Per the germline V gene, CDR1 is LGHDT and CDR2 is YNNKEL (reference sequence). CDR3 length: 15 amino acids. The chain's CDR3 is CASSLLKGAPDTQYF. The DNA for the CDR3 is TGTGCCAGCAGCCTTTTGAAAGGGGCCCCAGATACGCAGTATTTT.

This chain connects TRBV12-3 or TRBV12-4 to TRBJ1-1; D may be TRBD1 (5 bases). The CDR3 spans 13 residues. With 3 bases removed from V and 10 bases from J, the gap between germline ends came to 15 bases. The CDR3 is CASSLGLREAAFF. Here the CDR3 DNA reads TGTGCCAGCAGTTTGGGGCTCAGGGAAGCAGCTTTCTTT.